This is a list of T cell receptor beta chains from one sample in a study of blood T cells in healthy people across ages. TCRdb used MiXCR to reprocess the 5' RACE reads, holding one entry per CDR3 protein. The sample has more than 800,000 distinct CDR3 sequences, more than 25% seen once. Sequencing used blood. Receptors were obtained from a woman older than 75 in good health. The CDR3 runs from the conserved cysteine through the conserved F or W. D genes are given only for firm matches. Only part of the rows carry a size: once, few, many, or a class if the clone is expanded.

clone size: many; D gene: TRBD1; V gene: TRBV20-1; J gene: TRBJ2-7; CDR3 DNA: TGCAGTGCTAGTAGAGGGACAGGCCAGCCCTACGAGCAGTACTTC; CDR3 protein: CSASRGTGQPYEQYF
clone size: many; D gene: TRBD2; V gene: TRBV11-2; J gene: TRBJ2-1; CDR3 DNA: TGTGCCAGCAGCCGAACTAGCGGACCCAGCTCCTACAATGAGCAGTTCTTC; CDR3 protein: CASSRTSGPSSYNEQFF
clone size: .; D gene: TRBD1; V gene: TRBV5-1; J gene: TRBJ2-1; CDR3 DNA: TGCGCCAGCAGCTTGGCTTTGTGGGGACAGGCAAACTACAATGAGCAGTTCTTC; CDR3 protein: CASSLALWGQANYNEQFF
clone size: many; D gene: TRBD1; V gene: TRBV12-3/TRBV12-4; J gene: TRBJ2-5; CDR3 DNA: TGTGCCAGCAGCGGACAGGGAAAGACCCAGTACTTC; CDR3 protein: CASSGQGKTQYF
clone size: .; D gene: TRBD1; V gene: TRBV18; J gene: TRBJ1-6; CDR3 DNA: TGTGCCAGCTCACAGGACAGGGGTCGTTCACCCCTCCACTTT; CDR3 protein: CASSQDRGRSPLHF
clone size: many; D gene: .; V gene: TRBV20-1; J gene: TRBJ1-4; CDR3 DNA: TGCAGTGCTAGAAGGACAGCAAATGAAAAACTGTTTTTT; CDR3 protein: CSARRTANEKLFF
clone size: many; D gene: TRBD2; V gene: TRBV2; J gene: TRBJ2-1; CDR3 DNA: TGTGCCAGCACGTCCTCCAGCGGGGGTTCGAATGTGCAGTTCTTC; CDR3 protein: CASTSSSGGSNVQFF
clone size: many; D gene: .; V gene: TRBV3-1; J gene: TRBJ1-5; CDR3 DNA: TGTGCCAGCAGCCAAGGTTTCGGCGGCAATCAGCCCCAGCATTTT; CDR3 protein: CASSQGFGGNQPQHF
clone size: .; D gene: .; V gene: TRBV7-9; J gene: TRBJ1-2; CDR3 DNA: TGTGCCAGCAGCTTAGACGGAAAGGGCAAGGGCTACACCTTC; CDR3 protein: CASSLDGKGKGYTF
clone size: few; D gene: .; V gene: TRBV29-1; J gene: TRBJ2-4; CDR3 DNA: TGCAGCGTTGCTGAGCTAGCAGGCATTCAGTACTTC; CDR3 protein: CSVAELAGIQYF
clone size: many; D gene: TRBD1; V gene: TRBV12-3/TRBV12-4; J gene: TRBJ1-2; CDR3 DNA: TGTGCCAGCAGCAACCGGGACAGGGCTTCCTATGGCTACACCTTC; CDR3 protein: CASSNRDRASYGYTF
clone size: .; D gene: .; V gene: TRBV27; J gene: TRBJ2-1; CDR3 DNA: TGTGCCAGCAGTCATACCGGGAGGCAGGGGGTAACCGATGAGCAGTTCTTC; CDR3 protein: CASSHTGRQGVTDEQFF
clone size: many; D gene: TRBD2; V gene: TRBV29-1; J gene: TRBJ2-3; CDR3 DNA: TGCAGCGTTGTCCGGGGGGGCTTCACAGATACGCAGTATTTT; CDR3 protein: CSVVRGGFTDTQYF
clone size: .; D gene: .; V gene: TRBV5-1; J gene: TRBJ2-2; CDR3 DNA: TGCGCCAGCAGCGGTCAGGGAGCCGGGGAGCTGTTTTTT; CDR3 protein: CASSGQGAGELFF
clone size: many; D gene: .; V gene: TRBV6-1; J gene: TRBJ2-3; CDR3 DNA: TGTGCCAGCAACTTAGCTAGCACAGATACGCAGTATTTT; CDR3 protein: CASNLASTDTQYF
clone size: few; D gene: .; V gene: TRBV6-6; J gene: TRBJ2-3; CDR3 DNA: TGTGCCAGCAGCCGCGGGACAAGCACAGATACGCAGTATTTT; CDR3 protein: CASSRGTSTDTQYF
clone size: many; D gene: .; V gene: TRBV5-1; J gene: TRBJ2-5; CDR3 DNA: TGCGCCAGCAGCTTGTGGGGCGCAGACAGCGAGACCCAGTACTTC; CDR3 protein: CASSLWGADSETQYF
clone size: .; D gene: .; V gene: TRBV10-3; J gene: TRBJ2-3; CDR3 DNA: TGTGCCACCTCTCTTCTCGGGACAGATACGCAGTATTTT; CDR3 protein: CATSLLGTDTQYF
clone size: many; D gene: TRBD1; V gene: TRBV9; J gene: TRBJ1-2; CDR3 DNA: TGTGCCAGCAGCGTAGCTGGCAGGGGGCAGCATGGCTACACCTTC; CDR3 protein: CASSVAGRGQHGYTF
clone size: .; D gene: .; V gene: TRBV6-2/TRBV6-3; J gene: TRBJ1-1; CDR3 DNA: TGTGCCAGCAGTTACCCAGGCGGCACTGAAGCTTTCTTT; CDR3 protein: CASSYPGGTEAFF
clone size: many; D gene: .; V gene: TRBV7-2; J gene: TRBJ1-6; CDR3 DNA: TGTGCCAGCAGCCCGGCAACAGGAAATTCACCCCTCCACTTT; CDR3 protein: CASSPATGNSPLHF
clone size: many; D gene: TRBD2; V gene: TRBV7-2; J gene: TRBJ2-7; CDR3 DNA: TGTGCCAGCAGCTACGCTAGCGGGAGCTCCTACGAGCAGTACTTC; CDR3 protein: CASSYASGSSYEQYF
clone size: many; D gene: .; V gene: TRBV29-1; J gene: TRBJ1-5; CDR3 DNA: TGCAGCGTTGGGCAGAATAGCAATCAGCCCCAGCATTTT; CDR3 protein: CSVGQNSNQPQHF
clone size: .; D gene: .; V gene: TRBV5-5; J gene: TRBJ2-3; CDR3 DNA: TGTGCCAGCAGCTTGTCCGGTTGGCATACGCAGTATTTT; CDR3 protein: CASSLSGWHTQYF
clone size: many; D gene: TRBD2; V gene: TRBV9; J gene: TRBJ2-1; CDR3 DNA: TGTGCCAGCAGCGCTAGCGGGGGGTCCTACAATGAGCAGTTCTTC; CDR3 protein: CASSASGGSYNEQFF
clone size: .; D gene: .; V gene: TRBV20-1; J gene: TRBJ2-5; CDR3 DNA: TGCAGTGCTAGCGTGGGGCACGACTTGAAGACCCAGTACTTC; CDR3 protein: CSASVGHDLKTQYF
clone size: many; D gene: .; V gene: TRBV5-6; J gene: TRBJ2-1; CDR3 DNA: TGTGCCAGCAGCTTTACCCGTTGGAATGAGCAGTTCTTC; CDR3 protein: CASSFTRWNEQFF
clone size: many; D gene: .; V gene: TRBV5-1; J gene: TRBJ2-3; CDR3 DNA: TGCGCCAGCAGCTTGGAGGGAGCCTCAGATACGCAGTATTTT; CDR3 protein: CASSLEGASDTQYF
clone size: few; D gene: .; V gene: TRBV20-1; J gene: TRBJ2-2; CDR3 DNA: TGCAGTGCTAGAGGGAAGACCGGGGAGCTGTTTTTT; CDR3 protein: CSARGKTGELFF
clone size: many; D gene: TRBD1; V gene: TRBV12-3/TRBV12-4; J gene: TRBJ2-7; CDR3 DNA: TGTGCCAGCAAGAGGACAGGGGCTTCCTACGAGCAGTACTTC; CDR3 protein: CASKRTGASYEQYF
clone size: few; D gene: TRBD2; V gene: TRBV18; J gene: TRBJ2-3; CDR3 DNA: TGTGCCAGCTCACCGGGACTAACCACAGATACGCAGTATTTT; CDR3 protein: CASSPGLTTDTQYF
clone size: .; D gene: .; V gene: TRBV6-1; J gene: TRBJ2-1; CDR3 DNA: TGTGCCAGCATCCCGGGGTGGCAAAGGGGAGACAATGAGCAGTTCTTC; CDR3 protein: CASIPGWQRGDNEQFF
clone size: many; D gene: .; V gene: TRBV25-1; J gene: TRBJ1-2; CDR3 DNA: TGTGCCAGCAGCCCGGCCAGCAGTGCTAACTATGGCTACACCTTC; CDR3 protein: CASSPASSANYGYTF
clone size: many; D gene: TRBD1; V gene: TRBV6-6; J gene: TRBJ2-7; CDR3 DNA: TGTGCCAGCAGTTATAGGACAGGCGAGCAGTACTTC; CDR3 protein: CASSYRTGEQYF
clone size: .; D gene: .; V gene: TRBV7-2; J gene: TRBJ2-2; CDR3 DNA: TGTGCCAGCAGCCCCGGACTGGTAAACACCGGGGAGCTGTTTTTT; CDR3 protein: CASSPGLVNTGELFF
clone size: few; D gene: .; V gene: TRBV30; J gene: TRBJ2-1; CDR3 DNA: TGTGCCTGGAGTGTACTTGGCGGGGCCTACAATGAGCAGTTCTTC; CDR3 protein: CAWSVLGGAYNEQFF
clone size: few; D gene: TRBD1; V gene: TRBV10-3; J gene: TRBJ2-2; CDR3 DNA: TGTGCCATCAGTCGGACACAGGGGTTGGAGAACACCGGGGAGCTGTTTTTT; CDR3 protein: CAISRTQGLENTGELFF
clone size: few; D gene: .; V gene: TRBV11-2; J gene: TRBJ2-7; CDR3 DNA: TGTGCCAGCAGCTTCCACCAAAGGGGGGGGGAGATCGAGCAGTACTTC; CDR3 protein: CASSFHQRGGEIEQYF
clone size: .; D gene: .; V gene: TRBV18; J gene: TRBJ1-1; CDR3 DNA: TGTGCCAGCTCCCATGGCCCAGCGAACACTGAAGCTTTCTTT; CDR3 protein: CASSHGPANTEAFF
clone size: .; D gene: TRBD1; V gene: TRBV12-3/TRBV12-4; J gene: TRBJ1-2; CDR3 DNA: TGTGCCAGCAGTTTTAGAGGGGGCAACGGCTACACCTTC; CDR3 protein: CASSFRGGNGYTF
clone size: .; D gene: .; V gene: TRBV6-5; J gene: TRBJ1-6; CDR3 DNA: TGTGCCAGCAGTTACGGCCTTAAAAGCTCCTATAATTCACCCCTCCACTTT; CDR3 protein: CASSYGLKSSYNSPLHF
clone size: .; D gene: TRBD1; V gene: TRBV18; J gene: TRBJ1-1; CDR3 DNA: TGTGCCAGCTCACCGGGACAGGTAGCTAACACTAAAGCTTTCTTT; CDR3 protein: CASSPGQVANTKAFF
clone size: .; D gene: .; V gene: TRBV3-1; J gene: TRBJ1-2; CDR3 DNA: TGTGCCAGCAGGTCACAGGGTGGCTATGGCTACACCTTC; CDR3 protein: CASRSQGGYGYTF
clone size: many; D gene: .; V gene: TRBV7-2; J gene: TRBJ1-1; CDR3 DNA: TGTGCCAGCAGCTTCGGACGGGTCCTGAACACTGAAGCTTTCTTT; CDR3 protein: CASSFGRVLNTEAFF
clone size: .; D gene: .; V gene: TRBV21-1; J gene: TRBJ2-2; CDR3 DNA: TGTGCCAATTACGGCAGGGCGAACACCGGGGAGCTGTTTTTT; CDR3 protein: CANYGRANTGELFF
clone size: .; D gene: TRBD2; V gene: TRBV7-2; J gene: TRBJ2-4; CDR3 DNA: TGTGCCAGCAGCTTAGTAATGTGGGGGGGATCAATTGAGCAGTACTTC; CDR3 protein: CASSLVMWGGSIEQYF
clone size: few; D gene: TRBD1; V gene: TRBV6-5; J gene: TRBJ1-1; CDR3 DNA: TGTGCCAGCAGTTACTCCGGGACAGGGAGCACTGAAGCTTTCTTT; CDR3 protein: CASSYSGTGSTEAFF
clone size: .; D gene: TRBD1; V gene: TRBV5-1; J gene: TRBJ2-2; CDR3 DNA: TGCGCCAGCAGGGGACAGGAGGCCGGGGAGCTGTTTTTT; CDR3 protein: CASRGQEAGELFF
clone size: once; D gene: TRBD2; V gene: TRBV6-1; J gene: TRBJ2-1; CDR3 DNA: TGTGCCAGCACCTCGTCTCCACTAGCGGGTGCAGTCGGCGAGCAGTTCTTC; CDR3 protein: CASTSSPLAGAVGEQFF
clone size: few; D gene: .; V gene: TRBV6-2/TRBV6-3; J gene: TRBJ2-3; CDR3 DNA: TGTGCCAGCAGTTACGGGGGCGGGGAGAGCACAGATACGCAGTATTTT; CDR3 protein: CASSYGGGESTDTQYF
clone size: many; D gene: .; V gene: TRBV12-3/TRBV12-4; J gene: TRBJ1-5; CDR3 DNA: TGTGCCAGCAAGGCGGGAAACAATCAGCCCCAGCATTTT; CDR3 protein: CASKAGNNQPQHF
clone size: few; D gene: TRBD1; V gene: TRBV20-1; J gene: TRBJ1-5; CDR3 DNA: TGCAGTGCTAGACGAGGGACAGGGGGTACCCTTGGTCAGCCCCAGCATTTT; CDR3 protein: CSARRGTGGTLGQPQHF
clone size: few; D gene: TRBD1; V gene: TRBV7-2; J gene: TRBJ1-1; CDR3 DNA: TGTGCCAGCAGAGTTACTTGGGACAGGAACACTGAAGCTTTCTTT; CDR3 protein: CASRVTWDRNTEAFF
clone size: .; D gene: TRBD1; V gene: TRBV27; J gene: TRBJ2-5; CDR3 DNA: TGTGCCACCAAATCCAGACAGGGTGGGGAGACCCAGTACTTC; CDR3 protein: CATKSRQGGETQYF
clone size: many; D gene: TRBD1; V gene: TRBV5-1; J gene: TRBJ1-2; CDR3 DNA: TGCGCCAGCACTCTTTCCTCGCCAGGGGGCAGGAATGGCTACACCTTC; CDR3 protein: CASTLSSPGGRNGYTF
clone size: .; D gene: .; V gene: TRBV5-1; J gene: TRBJ2-7; CDR3 DNA: TGCGCCAGCAGCTTGTTCGGGGACTACGAGCAGTACTTC; CDR3 protein: CASSLFGDYEQYF